What follows describes a single T cell receptor beta chain. The antigen is not known. This sample was included in a study of CD8 T cells in ankylosing spondylitis. The study, taken as a whole, reports: Ankylosing spondylitis blood appeared to carry a characteristic TCR beta motif of 7 or 8 highly homologous variants. Significant enrichment of disease-linked clones was reportedly seen in matched ankylosing spondylitis synovial fluid. Prior work had noted some motif variants in reactive arthritis blood and synovial fluid.

V trimming: 3 bases; J trimming: 4 bases; junction bases outside the gene matches: 8. This CDR3 comprises 15 residues. The germline CDR1 and CDR2 sequences are SGHRS and YFSETQ. It was by quantitative 5'-RACE with molecular barcodes that TCR beta libraries were made. Each CDR3 protein is one row after TCRdb ran MiXCR on the 5' RACE reads. The data hold around 300,000 distinct CDR3 sequences, with around 21% observed a single time. V usage is TRBV5-1 and J usage is TRBJ2-7, with 9 nucleotides matching TRBD1. The sample comprised blood, either unsorted or a sorted T cell fraction (not recorded which). This TCR was sampled from a female donor with ankylosing spondylitis or in good health (not recorded which). As DNA, the CDR3 is TGCGCCAGCAGCTCGGGTACCGGGACAGGGTACGAGCAGTACTTC. Protein product: CASSSGTGTGYEQYF. The full variable domain, with the rest looked up from reference TRBV5-1 and TRBJ2-7, is KAGVTQTPRYLIKTRGQQVTLSCSPISGHRSVSWYQQTPGQGLQFLFEYFSETQRNKGNFPGRFSGRQFSNSRSEMNVSTLELGDSALYLCASSSGTGTGYEQYFGPGTRLTVT.